This T cell receptor beta chain was recorded in a study of cytomegalovirus exposure and HLA in healthy donors. Details on this clone: Its matching antigen is unknown.

The PCR ran on 60 Vbeta and 13 Jbeta primers. Here immunoSEQ multiplex PCR was the method, and the copy in TCRdb shows in-frame clones only, minus some. The sample consists of 120,000 to 150,000 clones, nearly 80% of them appearing once. The CDR3 has 14 amino acids. Trimming cost V 7 bases and J 1 base; bases outside gene matches: 3. Germline loops: CDR1 LNHDA, CDR2 SQIVND (reference sequence). Study conclusions and caveats: Accurate prediction of HLA-A and HLA-B alleles (for most subjects) was reportedly achieved from TCR beta sequences.

The receptor comes from a male donor in good health and CMV-seronegative. Sequencing was carried out using PBMCs. V and J are TRBV19 and TRBJ1-2, with 10 positions matching TRBD1. In DNA form, the CDR3 reads TGTGCCAGTACCTGGACAGGGGGTAACTATGGCTACACCTTC. Translation: CASTWTGGNYGYTF. The full variable domain, in which reference TRBV19 and TRBJ1-2 provide the parts outside the CDR3, is DGGITQSPKYLFRKEGQNVTLSCEQNLNHDAMYWYRQDPGQGLRLIYYSQIVNDFQKGDIAEGYSVSREKKESFPLTVTSAQKNPTAFYLCASTWTGGNYGYTFGSGTRLTVV.